This T cell receptor (beta chain) was recorded in a study of response to subunit inactivated influenza vaccine. TCRdb re-called the RT-PCR reads through MiXCR, storing one row per CDR3 protein. The table lists over 750,000 distinct CDR3 sequences, 21% of them singletons. This clonotype was found a few times. Its antigen is still unknown. The V and J ends lost 4 bases and 2 bases, in that order; junction bases with no gene match: 6. Germline V CDR1 and CDR2: SGHRS, YFSETQ. The CDR3 consists of 16 residues. Findings and limits, study-wide: Each seasonal influenza vaccination, the authors suggested, recruits few new T cells.

This specimen was PBMCs from blood, taken around 5 days after vaccination. The TCR was taken from a man aged 50-60 years who received an inactivated influenza vaccine. The chain has TRBV5-1 and TRBJ2-7; 13 bases are shared with TRBD2. The CDR3 sequence: CASSVTSGRATYEQYF. The CDR3 DNA follows: TGCGCCAGCAGCGTTACTAGCGGGAGGGCCACCTACGAGCAGTACTTC.